The 17 T cell receptor beta chains below all came from one sample that was sequenced in a study of blood T cell repertoires in COVID-19. Only in-frame clones appear in the TCRdb table, and some are missing; sequencing was by immunoSEQ multiplex PCR. The sample yields 250,000 to 350,000 clones, under 95% seen once. The sample consisted of PBMCs or T cells enriched from blood (not recorded which). The receptors were gathered from a man aged 55-75 years who had recovered from COVID-19.

The CDR3 is CASSEYRGREQFF. The DNA for the CDR3 is TGTGCCAGCAGTGAATATCGAGGCCGCGAGCAGTTCTTC. J is TRBJ2-1 and V is TRBV25-1, with D unresolved. This CDR3 comprises 13 residues. Germline lookup yields CDR1 MGHDK and CDR2 SYGVNS. The germline V and J ends were trimmed by 0 bases and 10 bases, with 10 bases remaining between them.

The rearrangement links TRBV6-5 to TRBJ1-6; 7 positions agree with TRBD1. The CDR3 is 15 amino acids. CDR1 is MNHEY and CDR2 is SVGAGI in the germline V gene. V dropped 8 bases and J dropped 9; count of bases not matched to a gene: 13. This CDR3 reads CASAGGSSGGSPLHF. As DNA, the CDR3 is TGTGCCAGCGCAGGGGGGTCAAGTGGTGGTTCACCCCTCCACTTT.

V gene TRBV5-4 combines with J gene TRBJ2-5; 10 positions agree with TRBD2. The V and J ends lost 5 bases and 4 bases, in that order; junction bases with no gene match: 8. Germline V gene data show CDR1 as SGHNT and CDR2 as YYREEE (reference sequence). CDR3 size: 15 residues. CDR3 sequence reads: CASSRAGGPGETQYF. The DNA for the CDR3 is TGTGCCAGCAGTCGAGCGGGGGGGCCTGGAGAGACCCAGTACTTC.

The CDR3 sequence: CASSTSGRGGGYTF. Here the CDR3 DNA reads TGTGCCAGTAGTACCTCGGGCAGGGGTGGAGGCTACACCTTC. The V call is TRBV19, the J call TRBJ1-2; possibly TRBD1 for D (6 bases). CDR1 and CDR2 from the germline V gene are LNHDA and SQIVND (reference sequence). The CDR3 sequence is 14 residues long. V was shortened by 4 bases and J by 8 bases, with 17 bases between the two germline ends.

This chain joins TRBV7-6 and TRBJ2-2; 8 bases agree with TRBD1. CDR1 is SGHVS, CDR2 FNYEAQ, per germline. The CDR3 extends over 16 amino acids. After removal of 1 base from V and 4 bases from J, the junction contained 5 bases not matched to a gene. CDR3 residues: CASSLGQGASTGELFF. The CDR3 nucleotides are TGTGCCAGCAGCTTAGGGCAGGGGGCGAGCACCGGGGAGCTGTTTTTT.

V gene TRBV11-3 combines with J gene TRBJ1-2; 7 nucleotides agree with TRBD1. There are 15 residues in the CDR3. CDR1 and CDR2 (germline): SGHNT, YENEEA. The J segment lost 2 bases and the V segment lost 5 bases, leaving 8 bases of the junction unmatched. The CDR3 loop reads CASSDPRQGNYGYTF. As DNA, the CDR3 is TGTGCCAGCAGCGATCCAAGACAGGGAAACTATGGCTACACCTTC.

This rearrangement joins TRBV11-3 to TRBJ2-1; 7 bases agree with TRBD2. The CDR3 has 15 residues. V trimming: 5 bases; J trimming: 1 base; junction bases outside the gene matches: 5. Germline V gene sequence: CDR1 SGHNT, CDR2 YENEEA. The CDR3 loop reads CASSPTGGSYNEQFF. DNA of the CDR3: TGTGCCAGCAGCCCCACCGGGGGGTCCTACAATGAGCAGTTCTTC.

This chain uses TRBV7-9 with TRBJ2-3; D might be TRBD1 (6 bases). The CDR3 length is 15 residues. Germline V gene sequence: CDR1 SEHNR, CDR2 FQNEAQ (reference sequence). V was shortened by 5 bases and J by 1 base, with 13 bases between the two germline ends. The DNA of the CDR3 is TGTGCCAGCAGCGTTAAGGGACAACGCACAGATACGCAGTATTTT. Translated: CASSVKGQRTDTQYF.

V is TRBV3-1 (or the pseudogene TRBV3-2) and J is TRBJ2-7; TRBD2 matches 14 bases. Germline lookup yields CDR1 LGHDT and CDR2 YNNKEL (reference sequence). V was clipped by 1 base and J by 4 bases; unmatched bases: 3. This CDR3 contains 16 residues. The CDR3 is CASSQVGTSGSYEQYF. The DNA of the CDR3 is TGTGCCAGCAGCCAAGTGGGGACTAGCGGGAGTTACGAGCAGTACTTC.

The chain employs TRBV7-8 and TRBJ1-2; the match to TRBD1 covers 7 bases. The length of the CDR3 is 13 residues. V was pared by 6 bases and J by 3 bases, with 4 bases of the junction left unmatched. The germline CDR1 and CDR2 sequences are SGHVS and FQNEAQ. CDR3 region: CASRQDRDYGYTF. The CDR3 DNA reads as TGTGCCAGCAGACAAGACAGGGACTATGGCTACACCTTC.

The chain employs TRBV28 and TRBJ2-1; the match to TRBD1 covers 7 bases. This CDR3 comprises 16 residues. Germline assignment: CDR1 MDHEN and CDR2 SYDVKM. The V and J ends lost 5 bases and 1 base, in that order; junction bases with no gene match: 8. The DNA of the CDR3 is TGTGCCAGCAGTCTTCCTGGGACAGTATCCTACAATGAGCAGTTCTTC. It codes for CASSLPGTVSYNEQFF.

The chain combines TRBV11-2 with TRBJ2-1; D call uncertain. The CDR3 has 13 amino acids. The ends were cut back, 4 bases at V and 6 bases at J, with 10 bases in the middle. Germline V gives CDR1 SGHAT, CDR2 FQNNGV. The CDR3 nucleotides read TGTGCCAGCAGCTACAACCCTGGCAATGAGCAGTTCTTC. Its translation: CASSYNPGNEQFF. Full variable domain (outside the CDR3, taken from reference TRBV11-2 and TRBJ2-1): EAGVAQSPRYKIIEKRQSVAFWCNPISGHATLYWYQQILGQGPKLLIQFQNNGVVDDSQLPKDRFSAERLKGVDSTLKIQPAKLEDSAVYLCASSYNPGNEQFFGPGTRLTVL.

The CDR3 nucleotides read TGTGCCAGTAGTATCTTTTCCAGCTCTGGAAACACCATATATTTT. Encoded protein: CASSIFSSSGNTIYF. The chain joins TRBV19 to TRBJ1-3; the D is unclear. Trimming left V 3 bases short and J 0 bases short, with 9 bases between. Germline V gives CDR1 LNHDA, CDR2 SQIVND (reference sequence). This CDR3 has 15 residues. The full variable domain, rest sourced from reference TRBV19 and TRBJ1-3, is DGGITQSPKYLFRKEGQNVTLSCEQNLNHDAMYWYRQDPGQGLRLIYYSQIVNDFQKGDIAEGYSVSREKKESFPLTVTSAQKNPTAFYLCASSIFSSSGNTIYFGEGSWLTVV.

The rearrangement links TRBV7-9 to TRBJ1-1; D unclear. Germline CDR1 reads SEHNR; CDR2 reads FQNEAQ (reference sequence). V was clipped by 5 bases and J by 1 base, with 20 bases between them. This CDR3 is built from 17 residues. CDR3 DNA: TGTGCCAGCAGCCGTACTTATAGCGGAACCGAGAACACTGAAGCTTTCTTT. Translating it yields CASSRTYSGTENTEAFF.

The CDR3 spells CASSRASVAEAFF. The CDR3 bases are TGTGCCAGCAGCCGAGCTAGTGTCGCTGAAGCTTTCTTT. The chain is built from TRBV3-1 (or the pseudogene TRBV3-2) and TRBJ1-1, with D unresolved. The V gene's germline CDR1 is LGHDT and CDR2 YNNKEL (reference sequence). V lost 4 bases, J lost 6 bases, and 12 bases lay in between. The CDR3 covers 13 residues.

This clone was recorded once. The chain uses TRBV5-1 and TRBJ2-6; D remains unclear. This CDR3 has 16 amino acids. V lost 0 bases and J lost 0, with 7 bases in between. Germline V gene lookup returns CDR1 SGHRS and CDR2 YFSETQ. The chain's CDR3 is CASSLAGASGANVLTF. The CDR3 DNA is TGCGCCAGCAGCTTGGCCGGTGCCTCTGGGGCCAACGTCCTGACTTTC.

The chain uses TRBV30 and TRBJ1-5; 10 nucleotides line up with TRBD1. The CDR3 runs to 16 residues. The trim removed 3 bases at V and 6 bases at J, leaving 11 bases unmatched. Germline assignment: CDR1 GTSNPN and CDR2 SVGIG (reference sequence). CDR3: CAWSQTGGGQSQPQHF. The CDR3 nucleotides read TGTGCCTGGAGCCAGACAGGGGGCGGTCAAAGTCAGCCCCAGCATTTT.